This TCR beta chain derives from a study of T cells after yellow fever vaccination. Study-wide results and caveats: Though weaker, the secondary response peaked faster, on day 5 versus 15. Most primary-vaccination clones reappeared after the booster (about 97% CD4, about 88% CD8).

TCR cDNA was made by 5'RACE template switching, adding a universal primer site and UMIs. TCRdb processed the 5' RACE reads anew with MiXCR; each CDR3 protein has one entry. This table holds some 97,000 distinct CDR3 sequences, approximately 5.5% found once. The V gene's germline CDR1 is SGHRS and CDR2 YFSETQ. Trimming took 1 base from V and 7 from J, leaving 9 bases between them. The CDR3 consists of 13 residues. Points on this clonotype: Its antigen is not identified.

The sequence was collected from a man in his late teens or twenties who received the YFV17D yellow fever vaccine. Sample: CD8+ T cells sorted from PBMCs, taken 10 days after the yellow fever booster vaccination. The rearrangement links TRBV5-1 to TRBJ2-1, with D perhaps matching TRBD1 (5 bases). The CDR3 coding sequence is TGCGCCAGCAGCTTGTCAGGGTCGAATGAGCAGTTCTTC. It encodes CASSLSGSNEQFF. Combining the CDR3 with reference TRBV5-1 and TRBJ2-1 gives the whole variable domain KAGVTQTPRYLIKTRGQQVTLSCSPISGHRSVSWYQQTPGQGLQFLFEYFSETQRNKGNFPGRFSGRQFSNSRSEMNVSTLELGDSALYLCASSLSGSNEQFFGPGTRLTVL.